Below, 4 T cell receptor beta chains from the same sample are listed, as sequenced in a study of OX40 agonist ivuxolimab in advanced cancers. Some clones are missing from TCRdb's copy, which holds only in-frame ones; the method was immunoSEQ multiplex PCR. The data contain over 45,000 clones, about 89% of them singletons. Sequenced here: CD4+ or CD8+ T cells sorted from blood, sampled in a trial of the OX40 agonist ivuxolimab. These receptors all come from an adult with an advanced solid tumor such as melanoma, head and neck, liver or kidney cancer.

The CDR3 DNA sequence: TGTGCCAGCAGCTTAGGTGAGGCAGGACCATATGGCTACACCTTC. Translated, it gives CASSLGEAGPYGYTF. The V and J genes are TRBV7-9 and TRBJ1-2; D call uncertain. Trimming pared 1 base from V and 5 bases from J, leaving 14 bases between. The CDR3 is made up of 15 amino acids. Germline V gene data show CDR1 as SEHNR and CDR2 as FQNEAQ (reference sequence).

The rearrangement uses TRBV4-1 and TRBJ2-3; 10 bases map to TRBD1. The CDR3 contains 16 residues. Germline-derived CDR1 and CDR2 are MGHRA and YSYEKL. V trimming: 2 bases; J trimming: 2 bases; junction bases outside the gene matches: 4. The CDR3 region is CASSQSGTGVTDTQYF. For the CDR3, the DNA is TGCGCCAGCAGCCAATCCGGGACAGGGGTCACAGATACGCAGTATTTT.

This clone was seen just once. The chain combines TRBV4-1 with TRBJ1-2; 8 bases are a match to TRBD1. This CDR3 is 15 amino acids long. Germline CDR1 MGHRA, CDR2 YSYEKL. After removal of 3 bases from V and 3 bases from J, the junction contained 6 bases not matched to a gene. The CDR3 sequence is CASSQADRAYYGYTF. The CDR3 DNA reads as TGCGCCAGCAGCCAGGCGGACAGGGCGTACTATGGCTACACCTTC.

This clone was seen a single time. V and J are TRBV6-5 and TRBJ1-2; a weak D match, TRBD1 (5 bases). CDR1 is MNHEY, CDR2 SVGAGI, per germline. V was trimmed by 0 bases and J by 3 bases, leaving 11 bases between them. CDR3 length: 15 amino acids. DNA of the CDR3: TGTGCCAGCAGTTACTCGACAGCGAATTACTATGGCTACACCTTC. It specifies CASSYSTANYYGYTF.